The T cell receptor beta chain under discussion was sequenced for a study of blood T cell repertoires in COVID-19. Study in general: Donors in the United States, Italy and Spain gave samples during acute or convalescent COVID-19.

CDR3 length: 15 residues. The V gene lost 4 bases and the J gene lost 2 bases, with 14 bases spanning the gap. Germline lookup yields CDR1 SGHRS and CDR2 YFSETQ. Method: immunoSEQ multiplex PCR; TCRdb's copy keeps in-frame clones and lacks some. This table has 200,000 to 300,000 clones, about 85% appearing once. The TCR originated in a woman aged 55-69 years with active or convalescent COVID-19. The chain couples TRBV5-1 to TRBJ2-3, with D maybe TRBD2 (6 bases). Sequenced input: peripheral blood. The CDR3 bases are TGCGCCAGCAGCCCGGCGGGACTTACCACAGATACGCAGTATTTT. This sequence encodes CASSPAGLTTDTQYF.